This T cell receptor beta chain was found in a study of cytomegalovirus exposure and HLA in healthy donors. Overall study: Assignment to the Caucasian-associated ancestry cluster applied to 75% to 85% of the roughly 400 genotyped donors.

Use of 60 Vbeta and 13 Jbeta primers characterized the PCR. Authors' methods: About 10 million shared chains were among approximately 80 million unique TCR beta chains counted in a later analysis. TCRdb's copy holds only in-frame clones and misses some; the assay was immunoSEQ multiplex PCR. D and trimming come from the DNA, and the V and J calls and clone size come from that table. In the table there are 170,000 or so clones, around 80% of which are singletons. The sequence derives from a woman aged 30 to 39 in good health and CMV-seropositive. The sequencing sample was made of PBMCs.

The CDR3 bases are TGTGCCAGCAGACCGCTGCATCGGACTGAAGCTTTCTTT. This sequence encodes CASRPLHRTEAFF. The V call is TRBV28, the J call TRBJ1-1, with D unresolved. Trimming removed 6 bases from V and 5 bases from J, with 13 bases in between. The CDR3 has 13 amino acids. CDR1 is MDHEN, CDR2 SYDVKM, per germline.